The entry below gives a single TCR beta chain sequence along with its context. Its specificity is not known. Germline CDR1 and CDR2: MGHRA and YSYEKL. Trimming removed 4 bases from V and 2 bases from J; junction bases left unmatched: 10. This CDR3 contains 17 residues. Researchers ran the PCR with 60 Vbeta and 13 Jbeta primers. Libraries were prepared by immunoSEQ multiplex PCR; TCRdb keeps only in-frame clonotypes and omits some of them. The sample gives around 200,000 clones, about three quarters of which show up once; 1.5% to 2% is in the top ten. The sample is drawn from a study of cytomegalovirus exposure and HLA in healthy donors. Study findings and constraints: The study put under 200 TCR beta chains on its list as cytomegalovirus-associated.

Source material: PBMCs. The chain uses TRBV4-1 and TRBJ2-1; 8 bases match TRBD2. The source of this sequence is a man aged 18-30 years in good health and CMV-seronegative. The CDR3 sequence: CASSREDGGGTYNEQFF. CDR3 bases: TGCGCCAGCAGCCGAGAAGACGGGGGGGGGACCTACAATGAGCAGTTCTTC.